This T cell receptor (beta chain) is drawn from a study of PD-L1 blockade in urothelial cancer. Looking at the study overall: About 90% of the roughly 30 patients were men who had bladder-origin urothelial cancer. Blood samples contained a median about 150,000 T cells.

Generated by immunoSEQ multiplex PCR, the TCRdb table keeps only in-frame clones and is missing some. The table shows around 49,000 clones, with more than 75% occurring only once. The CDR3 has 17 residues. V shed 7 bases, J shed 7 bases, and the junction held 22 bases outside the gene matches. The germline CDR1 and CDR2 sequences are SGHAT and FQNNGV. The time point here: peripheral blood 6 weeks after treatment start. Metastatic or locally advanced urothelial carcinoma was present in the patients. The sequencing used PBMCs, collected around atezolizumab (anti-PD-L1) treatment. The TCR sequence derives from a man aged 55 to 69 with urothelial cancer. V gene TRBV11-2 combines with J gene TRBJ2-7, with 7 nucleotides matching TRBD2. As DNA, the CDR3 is TGTGCCAGCACGTCTAGCGGTCTCTTAGGGGCCTCTCGAGAGCAGTACTTC. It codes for CASTSSGLLGASREQYF.